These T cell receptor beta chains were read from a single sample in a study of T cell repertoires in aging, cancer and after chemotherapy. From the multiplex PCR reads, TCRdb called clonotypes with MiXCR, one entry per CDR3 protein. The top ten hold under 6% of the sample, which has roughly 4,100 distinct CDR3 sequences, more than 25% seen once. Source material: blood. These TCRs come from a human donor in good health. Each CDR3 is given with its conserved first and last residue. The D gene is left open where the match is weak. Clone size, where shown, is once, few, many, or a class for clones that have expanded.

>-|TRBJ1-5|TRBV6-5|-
CASSPPGDGQPQHF
TGTGCCAGCAGCCCCCCCGGGGATGGTCAGCCCCAGCATTTT
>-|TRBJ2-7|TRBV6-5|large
CASSAGIGAYEQYF
TGTGCCAGCAGTGCCGGCATTGGCGCCTACGAGCAGTACTTC
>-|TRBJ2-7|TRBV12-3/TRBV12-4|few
CASSLGSQTYEQYF
TGTGCCAGCAGTTTAGGGTCCCAGACCTACGAGCAGTACTTC
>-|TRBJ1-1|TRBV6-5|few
CASSYSRGIATEAFF
TGTGCCAGCAGTTACTCAAGAGGCATAGCGACTGAAGCTTTCTTT
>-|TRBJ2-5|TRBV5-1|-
CASSLDPQAQETQYF
TGCGCCAGCAGCTTGGATCCACAGGCCCAAGAGACCCAGTACTTC
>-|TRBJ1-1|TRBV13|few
CASSLAFTGNTEAFF
TGTGCCAGCAGCTTAGCCTTCACAGGCAACACTGAAGCTTTCTTT
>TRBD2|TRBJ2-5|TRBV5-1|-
CASSLGSAGGRIWETQYF
TGCGCCAGCAGCTTGGGTTCCGCGGGGGGCCGTATTTGGGAGACCCAGTACTTC
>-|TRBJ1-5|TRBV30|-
CAWSKGPGRNQPQHF
TGTGCCTGGAGCAAGGGACCCGGGAGGAATCAGCCCCAGCATTTT
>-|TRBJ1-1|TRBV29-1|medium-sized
CSVLQGEAFF
TGCAGCGTTTTACAAGGTGAAGCTTTCTTT
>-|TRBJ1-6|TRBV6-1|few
CASSKPRQNSPLHF
TGTGCCAGCAGTAAACCGAGACAGAATTCACCCCTCCACTTT
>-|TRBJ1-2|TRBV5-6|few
CASFSGQGTSGYTF
TGTGCCAGCTTCTCGGGACAAGGGACTTCAGGCTACACCTTC
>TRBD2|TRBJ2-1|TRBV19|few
CASSIGTSPISYNEQFF
TGTGCCAGTAGTATAGGGACTAGCCCGATTTCCTACAATGAGCAGTTCTTC
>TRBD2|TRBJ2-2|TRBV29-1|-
CSVSSGGDENTGELFF
TGCAGCGTGTCTAGCGGGGGGGATGAGAACACCGGGGAGCTGTTTTTT
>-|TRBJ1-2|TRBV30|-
CAWSVRFGRYGYTF
TGTGCCTGGAGTGTTAGGTTTGGTCGCTATGGCTACACCTTC
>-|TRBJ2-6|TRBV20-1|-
CSAEGQSKVSGANVLTF
TGCAGTGCTGAAGGACAGTCTAAAGTCTCTGGGGCCAACGTCCTGACTTTC
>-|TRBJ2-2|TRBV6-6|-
CASSSAGAKAGELFF
TGTGCCAGCAGTTCGGCGGGGGCAAAAGCCGGGGAGCTGTTTTTT
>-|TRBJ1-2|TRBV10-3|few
CAISESAGLTPPYGYTF
TGTGCCATCAGTGAGTCGGCAGGTCTTACACCCCCCTATGGCTACACCTTC
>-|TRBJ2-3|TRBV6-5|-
CAIKAAANTDTQYF
TGTGCCATCAAGGCCGCGGCCAACACAGATACGCAGTATTTT
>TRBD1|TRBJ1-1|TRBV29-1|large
CSADRGRGTEAFF
TGCAGCGCTGACAGGGGAAGGGGCACTGAAGCTTTCTTT
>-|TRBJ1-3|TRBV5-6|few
CASSFPGRRNSGNTIYF
TGTGCCAGCAGCTTTCCGGGACGCAGAAACTCTGGAAACACCATATATTTT
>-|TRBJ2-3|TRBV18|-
CASSTDRNGGTDTQYF
TGTGCCAGCTCGACGGACAGAAACGGGGGCACAGATACGCAGTATTTT
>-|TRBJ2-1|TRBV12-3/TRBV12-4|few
CASSLSKGSNEQFF
TGTGCCAGCAGTTTAAGTAAAGGGAGCAATGAGCAGTTCTTC
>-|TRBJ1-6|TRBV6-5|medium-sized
CASSYSGRGASPLHF
TGTGCCAGCAGTTACTCGGGCAGGGGAGCTTCACCCCTCCACTTT
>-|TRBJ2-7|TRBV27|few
CASSLSVGSLYEQYF
TGTGCCAGCAGTTTATCGGTAGGCTCTCTTTACGAGCAGTACTTC
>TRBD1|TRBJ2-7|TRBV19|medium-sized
CASMGQGAYEQYF
TGTGCCAGTATGGGACAGGGGGCTTACGAGCAGTACTTC
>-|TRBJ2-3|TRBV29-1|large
CSVELGGGYTQYF
TGCAGCGTTGAGCTAGGAGGTGGATATACGCAGTATTTT
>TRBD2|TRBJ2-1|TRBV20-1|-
CSARDGLLAGAYNEQFF
TGCAGTGCTAGAGATGGGTTACTAGCGGGGGCCTACAATGAGCAGTTCTTC
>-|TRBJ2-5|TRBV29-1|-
CSAGGLKETQYF
TGCAGTGCTGGGGGACTGAAAGAGACCCAGTACTTC
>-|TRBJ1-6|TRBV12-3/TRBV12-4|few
CASRPSWGSSYNSPLHF
TGTGCCAGCAGACCCTCGTGGGGGAGCTCCTATAATTCACCCCTCCACTTT
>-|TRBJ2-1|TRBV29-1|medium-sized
CSVDGLASPSSYNEQFF
TGCAGCGTTGACGGGCTAGCAAGCCCAAGCTCCTACAATGAGCAGTTCTTC
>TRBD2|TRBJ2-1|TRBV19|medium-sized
CASSRLAGSSWQFF
TGTGCCAGTAGTAGACTAGCGGGGAGCTCTTGGCAGTTCTTC
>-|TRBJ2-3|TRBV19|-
CASSSGTIATDTQYF
TGTGCCAGTAGTTCCGGGACAATAGCTACAGATACGCAGTATTTT
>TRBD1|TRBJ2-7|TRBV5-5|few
CASSLFRTGDYEQYF
TGTGCCAGCAGCTTGTTCCGGACAGGCGACTACGAGCAGTACTTC
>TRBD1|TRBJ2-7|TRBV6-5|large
CASRWTGLGEQYF
TGTGCCAGCAGGTGGACAGGGCTTGGCGAGCAGTACTTC
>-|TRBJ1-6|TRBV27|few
CASSLLANSPLHF
TGTGCCAGCAGTTTATTAGCGAATTCACCCCTCCACTTT
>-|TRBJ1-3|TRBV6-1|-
CASRPTTISGNTIYF
TGTGCCAGCAGGCCCACGACAATCTCTGGAAACACCATATATTTT
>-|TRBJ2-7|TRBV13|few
CASSLVKGNEQYF
TGTGCCAGCAGCTTGGTAAAGGGAAACGAGCAGTACTTC
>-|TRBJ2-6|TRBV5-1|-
CARARASSGANVLTF
TGCGCCAGAGCCAGGGCTAGCTCTGGGGCCAACGTCCTGACTTTC